Below, 23 T cell receptor beta chains from the same sample are listed, as sequenced in a study of blood T cell repertoires in COVID-19. Some clones are missing from TCRdb's copy, which holds only in-frame ones; the method was immunoSEQ multiplex PCR. The sample records approximately 200,000 clones, 84% being singletons. Sequenced sample: PBMCs or T cells enriched from blood (not recorded which). Receptor source: a man aged 55 to 70 who had recovered from COVID-19.

The genes are TRBV7-3 and TRBJ2-1; 13 nucleotides match TRBD2. V shed 5 bases, J shed 7 bases, and the junction held 5 bases outside the gene matches. From germline, CDR1 is SGHTA and CDR2 FQGTGA. The CDR3 covers 15 residues. CDR3 sequence: CASSPGLAGSNEQFF. The CDR3 coding sequence is TGTGCCAGCAGCCCGGGACTAGCGGGGAGTAATGAGCAGTTCTTC.

This clone was detected only once. In DNA, the CDR3 is TGTGCCAGCAGCTTAACGAGGACAGGGAGCACAGATACGCAGTATTTT. The encoded protein is CASSLTRTGSTDTQYF. The rearrangement joins TRBV7-9 to TRBJ2-3; 8 bases match TRBD1. This CDR3 region has 16 residues. Germline V lookup: CDR1 SEHNR, CDR2 FQNEAQ (reference sequence). After removal of 2 bases from V and 0 bases from J, the junction contained 4 bases not matched to a gene.

V usage is TRBV18 and J usage is TRBJ2-7; TRBD2 aligns across 10 bases. The germline CDR1 and CDR2 sequences are KGHSH and LQKENI. The CDR3 loop spans 16 amino acids. V gave up 2 bases and J gave up 2 bases; unmatched junction bases: 6. The CDR3 protein is CASSPASGGYTYEQYF. The CDR3 nucleotides read TGTGCCAGCTCACCAGCTAGCGGGGGCTATACCTACGAGCAGTACTTC.

This clone has a single count. The chain joins TRBV5-6 to TRBJ1-1; TRBD1 matches at 8 bases. Losses at the gene ends were 0 bases for V and 4 bases for J; bases not matched to a gene: 14. The CDR3 has 18 residues. Looked up from germline, CDR1 is SGHDT and CDR2 is YYEEEE. CDR3 protein: CASSLERSSRGRFTEAFF. The CDR3 nucleotides read TGTGCCAGCAGCTTGGAGAGGTCGTCCAGGGGGCGGTTCACTGAAGCTTTCTTT.

This clone was seen only a few times. V is TRBV19 and J is TRBJ1-5; 9 bases are a match to TRBD1. CDR1 and CDR2 from the germline V gene are LNHDA and SQIVND (reference sequence). There are 14 residues in the CDR3. Germline trimming cut 5 bases from V and 7 bases from J; bases unmatched to any gene: 6. The CDR3 coding sequence is TGTGCCAGTAGTGCGGACAGGGGACGCCAGCCCCAGCATTTT. It yields the protein CASSADRGRQPQHF.

The chain couples TRBV6-4 to TRBJ2-3; TRBD2 matches 8 bases. CDR3 length equals 15 residues. CDR1 and CDR2 from the germline V gene are MRHNA and SNTAGT. J lost 4 bases, V lost 0 bases, and 3 bases had no gene match. CDR3 residues: CASSDSGTSADTQYF. DNA of the CDR3: TGTGCCAGCAGTGACTCGGGGACTAGTGCAGATACGCAGTATTTT.

The chain couples TRBV2 to TRBJ1-6; maybe TRBD1 (6 bases). The CDR3 loop spans 14 amino acids. Trimming took 2 bases from V and 9 from J, leaving 11 bases between them. In germline, CDR1 is SNHLY, CDR2 FYNNEI. The CDR3 region has the DNA TGTGCCAGCAGTGAATCCGGGGGGCGTTCACCCCTCCACTTT. Its translation is CASSESGGRSPLHF.

The chain is built from TRBV15 and TRBJ2-1, with a weak D call TRBD2 (5 bases). Between the trimmed V and J ends, which lost 0 bases and 7 bases, there was a span of 7 bases. Germline values: CDR1 LNHNV, CDR2 YYDKDF (reference sequence). The CDR3 covers 13 residues. The CDR3, as DNA: TGTGCCACCAGCAGAGATCGGGGAAATGAGCAGTTCTTC. Residues: CATSRDRGNEQFF.

This clone has a single count. The V and J genes are TRBV10-3 and TRBJ1-1, with 9 bases aligning to TRBD1. CDR3 length: 16 amino acids. V dropped 6 bases and J dropped 3; count of bases not matched to a gene: 11. CDR1 is ENHRY and CDR2 is SYGVKD in the germline V gene. CDR3 residues: CAIRPGQGTPDTEAFF. CDR3 DNA: TGTGCCATCAGACCGGGACAGGGAACCCCGGACACTGAAGCTTTCTTT.

The genes are TRBV11-3 and TRBJ1-1; no definite D call. V gave up 0 bases and J gave up 2 bases, with 7 bases separating them. Germline CDR1 is SGHNT and CDR2 is YENEEA. There are 14 residues in the CDR3. The CDR3 coding sequence is TGTGCCAGCAGCTTAGATTCCAGAAACACTGAAGCTTTCTTT. Protein product: CASSLDSRNTEAFF.

V gene TRBV2 combines with J gene TRBJ1-1, with no clear D. V was shortened by 2 bases and J by 11 bases, with 9 bases between the two germline ends. Germline loops: CDR1 SNHLY, CDR2 FYNNEI. There are 11 residues in the CDR3. Here the CDR3 reads CASSEQERAFF. The CDR3 coding sequence is TGTGCCAGCAGTGAACAGGAAAGGGCTTTCTTT.

CDR3 nucleotide sequence: TGTGCCAGCCGCGCACCTAGCGGGGACACCGGGGAGCTGTTTTTT. It translates to CASRAPSGDTGELFF. J is TRBJ2-2 and V is TRBV10-3, with 9 bases that match TRBD2. The CDR3 is 15 residues long. J was trimmed by 3 bases and V by 10 bases; bases with no gene match: 9. Germline assignment: CDR1 ENHRY and CDR2 SYGVKD.

The rearrangement links TRBV7-6 to TRBJ1-1, with a possible D match to TRBD1 (5 bases). The CDR3 is made up of 13 amino acids. The V gene lost 5 bases and the J gene lost 3 bases, with 10 bases spanning the gap. CDR1 SGHVS and CDR2 FNYEAQ come from the germline V gene. The CDR3 DNA sequence: TGTGCCAGCAGCCTCGGGGGAGACACTGAAGCTTTCTTT. It specifies CASSLGGDTEAFF. The variable domain in full, completed from reference TRBV7-6 and TRBJ1-1, reads GAGVSQSPRYKVTKRGQDVALRCDPISGHVSLYWYRQALGQGPEFLTYFNYEAQQDKSGLPNDRFSAERPEGSISTLTIQRTEQRDSAMYRCASSLGGDTEAFFGQGTRLTVV.

The chain is built from TRBV7-3 and TRBJ1-4; TRBD1 is a possible D gene (6 bases). The CDR3 extends over 14 amino acids. CDR1 and CDR2 from the germline V gene are SGHTA and FQGTGA. Trimming cost V 5 bases and J 8 bases, with 15 bases left between them. The CDR3 sequence: CASSLNRDGEKLFF. CDR3 DNA: TGTGCCAGCAGCCTGAACAGGGATGGGGAAAAACTGTTTTTT.

The V gene is TRBV6-5, the J gene TRBJ1-2, with D perhaps TRBD1 (6 bases). Germline CDR1 is MNHEY and CDR2 is SVGAGI. The CDR3 extends over 14 amino acids. V was shortened by 5 bases and J by 4 bases, with 14 bases between the two germline ends. CDR3 coding DNA: TGTGCCAGCAGTACCCGGGGGGGCGGCTATGGCTACACCTTC. Translating it yields CASSTRGGGYGYTF.

This clone was found a few times. The V and J genes are TRBV4-1 and TRBJ2-7, with D unclear. Germline CDR1 and CDR2: MGHRA and YSYEKL. The CDR3 is 15 residues long. V was shortened by 0 bases and J by 0 bases, with 9 bases between the two germline ends. The CDR3 bases are TGCGCCAGCAGCCAAGATCAGGTGAGCTCCTACGAGCAGTACTTC. Translating it yields CASSQDQVSSYEQYF.

The V call is TRBV24-1, the J call TRBJ2-1; D unresolved. V was pared by 3 bases and J by 8 bases, with 10 bases between. The CDR3 has 13 amino acids. Germline loops: CDR1 KGHDR, CDR2 SFDVKD. Written as DNA, the CDR3 is TGTGCCACCAGTGATACGAGTTCCCATGAGCAGTTCTTC. Translating gives CATSDTSSHEQFF.

The J gene is TRBJ1-3, the V gene TRBV5-8; tentative D call: TRBD1 (6 bases). V was trimmed by 1 base and J by 2 bases, leaving 16 bases between them. Looked up from germline, CDR1 is SGHTS and CDR2 is YDEGEE. The CDR3 covers 17 residues. The CDR3 DNA reads TGTGCCAGCAGCTTGCCCTTGACAGGTTGGCCTGGAAACACCATATATTTT. Translation: CASSLPLTGWPGNTIYF.

The chain joins TRBV27 to TRBJ2-1; 10 positions agree with TRBD2. CDR3 length: 15 residues. The trim removed 6 bases at V and 9 bases at J, leaving 11 bases unmatched. Germline V gene data show CDR1 as MNHEY and CDR2 as SMNVEV (reference sequence). The CDR3 sequence is CASRVESSGGAEQFF. The CDR3 nucleotides are TGTGCCAGCAGAGTCGAGTCTAGCGGGGGTGCTGAGCAGTTCTTC.

The V gene is TRBV24-1, the J gene TRBJ1-1; 8 bases are shared with TRBD1. From germline, CDR1 is KGHDR and CDR2 SFDVKD. The V segment lost 3 bases and the J segment 4 bases; nucleotides outside the gene matches: 6. The CDR3 extends over 15 amino acids. The DNA of the CDR3 is TGTGCCACCAGTGATCCCCGACAGGGGTTCACTGAAGCTTTCTTT. The encoded protein is CATSDPRQGFTEAFF.

This chain connects TRBV5-1 to TRBJ2-5, with D maybe TRBD1 (6 bases). Looked up from germline, CDR1 is SGHRS and CDR2 is YFSETQ. This CDR3 spans 14 amino acids. Trimming removed 0 bases at V and 4 bases at J, with 10 bases between. The CDR3 nucleotides are TGCGCCAGCAGCTTGGGGGTAGGGGGAGAGACCCAGTACTTC. Translating it yields CASSLGVGGETQYF.

The rearrangement joins TRBV2 to TRBJ2-7; D perhaps matches TRBD1 (6 bases). The CDR3 sequence is 13 residues long. Germline V gives CDR1 SNHLY, CDR2 FYNNEI. Trimming shortened V by 4 bases and J by 7 bases, and 14 bases separated the two germline ends. The CDR3 is CASSGGHSFEQYF. In nucleotides, the CDR3 is TGTGCCAGCAGTGGGGGACACTCCTTTGAGCAGTACTTC.

This clone was observed a single time. This chain connects TRBV6-6 to TRBJ1-1; possibly TRBD1 for D (5 bases). The CDR3 is 13 residues long. CDR1 is MNHNY and CDR2 is SVGAGI in the germline V gene (reference sequence). V lost 0 bases and J 5 bases, leaving 7 bases between the germline ends. The CDR3 spells CASSYSAGTEAFF. The CDR3 nucleotides read TGTGCCAGCAGTTACTCCGCAGGGACTGAAGCTTTCTTT.